These 16 T cell receptor beta chains share one sample of origin, sequenced in a study of control samples from healthy donors and cancer patients. The repertoire was sequenced with immunoSEQ multiplex PCR; TCRdb's copy has only in-frame clones and lacks some. Of 120,000 or so clones in the sample, roughly 92% are singletons; the top ten hold about 7.2%. The material sequenced was blood. All receptors come from a woman between 18 and 29 years old in good health.

V is TRBV9 and J is TRBJ2-3; D assignment may be TRBD1 or TRBD2 (5 bases each). V lost 4 bases to trimming and J lost 8 bases, with 23 bases between them. Germline V gene data show CDR1 as SGDLS and CDR2 as YYNGEE. The CDR3 is 16 amino acids. The CDR3 DNA is TGTGCCAGCAGCCGCAACGAGGGGCCCCCAAAGGGTACGCAGTATTTT. The encoded protein is CASSRNEGPPKGTQYF.

The chain uses TRBV29-1 and TRBJ2-2, with 7 bases that match TRBD1. Per germline, CDR1 SQVTM and CDR2 ANQGSEA. J gave up 0 bases and V 5 bases, and 9 bases lay outside the gene matches. The CDR3 contains 16 residues. The chain's CDR3 is CSVPERTGPNTGELFF. CDR3 nucleotides: TGCAGCGTTCCCGAGAGGACAGGACCGAACACCGGGGAGCTGTTTTTT.

The chain is built from TRBV7-9 and TRBJ2-5; 8 bases match TRBD1. The CDR3 loop spans 13 amino acids. The ends lost 2 bases at V and 8 bases at J; junction bases unmatched: 4. The V gene's germline CDR1 is SEHNR and CDR2 FQNEAQ (reference sequence). The CDR3 DNA reads as TGTGCCAGCAGCTTATATGACAGGGGAACCCAGTACTTC. As protein: CASSLYDRGTQYF.

This clone appeared a single time. The genes are TRBV11-1 and TRBJ2-7; 7 nucleotides match TRBD2. Germline-derived CDR1 and CDR2 are SGHAT and FQDESV (reference sequence). V was clipped by 0 bases and J by 1 base; unmatched bases: 6. The CDR3 runs 16 residues. The CDR3 coding sequence is TGTGCCAGCAGCTTAGCGCGCGGGGGTGGTTCCTACGAGCAGTACTTC. Residues: CASSLARGGGSYEQYF. The variable domain in full, completed from reference TRBV11-1 and TRBJ2-7, reads EAEVAQSPRYKITEKSQAVAFWCDPISGHATLYWYRQILGQGPELLVQFQDESVVDDSQLPKDRFSAERLKGVDSTLKIQPAELGDSAMYLCASSLARGGGSYEQYFGPGTRLTVT.

Written as DNA, the CDR3 is TGTGCCAGCAGTTTGACAGCCGTAGCCAAAAACATTCAGTACTTC. Translated, it gives CASSLTAVAKNIQYF. The chain couples TRBV28 to TRBJ2-4, with D possibly TRBD1 on 5 matching bases. V lost 3 bases, J lost 0 bases, and 9 bases lay in between. Germline CDR1 reads MDHEN; CDR2 reads SYDVKM. There are 15 residues in the CDR3. Looking up the rest from reference TRBV28 and TRBJ2-4 gives the full variable domain: DVKVTQSSRYLVKRTGEKVFLECVQDMDHENMFWYRQDPGLGLRLIYFSYDVKMKEKGDIPEGYSVSREKKERFSLILESASTNQTSMYLCASSLTAVAKNIQYFGAGTRLSVL.

V gene TRBV5-1 combines with J gene TRBJ2-7, with D possibly being TRBD1 (5 bases). The CDR3 length is 17 residues. Trimming stripped 1 base from V and 2 bases from J, with 19 bases between. Germline CDR1 reads SGHRS; CDR2 reads YFSETQ. The CDR3 spells CASSLWPGHGSTYEQYF. The CDR3 DNA reads as TGCGCCAGCAGCTTGTGGCCAGGACATGGGTCTACCTACGAGCAGTACTTC.

The chain has TRBV10-3 and TRBJ2-2, with TRBD2 matching 8 bases. Germline V gene sequence: CDR1 ENHRY, CDR2 SYGVKD. The CDR3 totals 15 residues. Losses at the gene ends were 5 bases for V and 2 bases for J; bases not matched to a gene: 4. The CDR3 DNA is TGTGCCATCAGTTCGGCGGGGGGAAACACCGGGGAGCTGTTTTTT. Protein: CAISSAGGNTGELFF.

The V and J genes are TRBV7-9 and TRBJ2-4, with TRBD2 as a possible D gene (6 bases). Germline-derived CDR1 and CDR2 are SEHNR and FQNEAQ (reference sequence). Trimming pared 1 base from V and 9 bases from J, leaving 13 bases between. This CDR3 spans 14 amino acids. CDR3 sequence (DNA): TGTGCCAGCAGCTTAGGGGACTTAACGGGCATTCAGTACTTC. Amino acid sequence: CASSLGDLTGIQYF.

The chain combines TRBV5-8 with TRBJ1-1; the match to TRBD1 covers 7 bases. The V segment lost 3 bases and the J segment 5 bases; nucleotides outside the gene matches: 10. CDR1 and CDR2 (germline): SGHTS, YDEGEE. CDR3 length: 15 residues. This chain's CDR3 is CASSSDRVPGTEAFF. The CDR3 coding sequence is TGTGCCAGCAGCTCCGACAGGGTCCCGGGGACTGAAGCTTTCTTT.

The chain carries TRBV28 and TRBJ2-1; tentatively, D is TRBD1 (7 bases). The CDR3 consists of 15 residues. Germline values: CDR1 MDHEN, CDR2 SYDVKM. Trimming took 7 bases from V and 7 from J, leaving 20 bases between them. The CDR3 region is CASIESGGLVNEQFF. Here the CDR3 DNA reads TGTGCCAGCATCGAATCAGGGGGACTGGTGAATGAGCAGTTCTTC. Combining the CDR3 with reference TRBV28 and TRBJ2-1 gives the whole variable domain DVKVTQSSRYLVKRTGEKVFLECVQDMDHENMFWYRQDPGLGLRLIYFSYDVKMKEKGDIPEGYSVSREKKERFSLILESASTNQTSMYLCASIESGGLVNEQFFGPGTRLTVL.

The V call is TRBV15, the J call TRBJ1-4; TRBD1 might be the D (6 bases). Trimming pared 4 bases from V and 11 bases from J, leaving 17 bases between. CDR1 is LNHNV, CDR2 YYDKDF, per germline (reference sequence). This CDR3 has 14 residues. CDR3 protein: CATSNYRERGKLFF. The CDR3 nucleotides are TGTGCCACCAGCAACTACAGGGAGCGCGGGAAACTGTTTTTT.

The chain carries TRBV13 and TRBJ1-2; D not resolved. Germline lookup yields CDR1 PRHDT and CDR2 FYEKMQ (reference sequence). Trimming left V 0 bases short and J 8 bases short, with 10 bases between. The CDR3 is made up of 13 amino acids. CDR3: CASSLGVVAGYTF. The CDR3 coding sequence is TGTGCCAGCAGCTTAGGCGTGGTGGCAGGCTACACCTTC.

This chain links TRBV27 with TRBJ2-6; D is ambiguous. The CDR3 loop spans 14 amino acids. CDR1 and CDR2 (germline): MNHEY, SMNVEV (reference sequence). V lost 6 bases to trimming and J lost 0 bases, with 6 bases between them. The CDR3 DNA follows: TGTGCCAGCAGCCGCAACTCTGGGGCCAACGTCCTGACTTTC. Translated: CASSRNSGANVLTF.

The CDR3 protein is CATRGGCNSPLHF. As DNA, the CDR3 is TGCGCCACCAGGGGGGGGTGTAATTCACCCCTCCACTTT. The chain is built from TRBV10-1 and TRBJ1-6, with TRBD1 matching over 7 bases. Germline loops: CDR1 WNHNN, CDR2 SYGVQD (reference sequence). This CDR3 is 13 amino acids long. Trimming took 10 bases from V and 6 from J; bases not matched to a gene: 6.

The J gene is TRBJ2-5, the V gene TRBV7-2; 9 positions agree with TRBD2. V shed 5 bases, J shed 5 bases, and the junction held 12 bases outside the gene matches. CDR3 length equals 16 residues. The V gene's germline CDR1 is SGHTA and CDR2 FQGNSA. DNA for the CDR3: TGTGCCAGCAGCGACCCCGGGACTAGCTACCTGGAGACCCAGTACTTC. It specifies CASSDPGTSYLETQYF.

The rearrangement links TRBV7-2 to TRBJ2-5; D gene uncertain. V was trimmed by 0 bases and J by 5 bases, leaving 10 bases between them. CDR1 is SGHTA and CDR2 is FQGNSA in the germline V gene. The CDR3 covers 14 residues. CDR3 region: CASSLAGWRETQYF. The CDR3 nucleotides read TGTGCCAGCAGCTTAGCGGGATGGCGGGAGACCCAGTACTTC.